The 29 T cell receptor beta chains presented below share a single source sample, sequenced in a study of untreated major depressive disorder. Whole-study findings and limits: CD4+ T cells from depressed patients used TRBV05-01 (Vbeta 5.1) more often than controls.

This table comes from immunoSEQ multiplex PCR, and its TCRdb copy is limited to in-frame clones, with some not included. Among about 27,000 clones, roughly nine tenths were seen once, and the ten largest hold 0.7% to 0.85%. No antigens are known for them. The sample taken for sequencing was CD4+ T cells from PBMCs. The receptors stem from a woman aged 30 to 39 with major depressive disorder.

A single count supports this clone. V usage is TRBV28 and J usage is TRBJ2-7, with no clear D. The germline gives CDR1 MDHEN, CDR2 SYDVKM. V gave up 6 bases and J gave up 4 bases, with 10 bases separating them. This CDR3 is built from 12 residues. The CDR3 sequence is CASRSVPYEQYF. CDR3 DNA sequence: TGTGCCAGCAGGTCCGTCCCGTACGAGCAGTACTTC.

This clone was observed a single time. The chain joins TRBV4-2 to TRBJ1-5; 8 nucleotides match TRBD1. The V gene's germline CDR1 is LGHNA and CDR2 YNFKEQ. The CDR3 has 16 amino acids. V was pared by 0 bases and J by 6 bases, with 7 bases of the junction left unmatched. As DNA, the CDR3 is TGTGCCAGCAGCCAAGAAGGGACAGGAGGGAGTCAGCCCCAGCATTTT. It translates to CASSQEGTGGSQPQHF.

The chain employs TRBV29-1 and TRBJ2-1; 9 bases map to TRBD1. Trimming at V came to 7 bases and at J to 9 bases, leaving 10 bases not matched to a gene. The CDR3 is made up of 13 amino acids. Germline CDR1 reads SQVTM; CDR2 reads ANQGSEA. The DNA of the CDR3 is TGCAGCGGGCGACAGGGGGTGTTTGGTGAGCAGTTCTTC. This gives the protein CSGRQGVFGEQFF.

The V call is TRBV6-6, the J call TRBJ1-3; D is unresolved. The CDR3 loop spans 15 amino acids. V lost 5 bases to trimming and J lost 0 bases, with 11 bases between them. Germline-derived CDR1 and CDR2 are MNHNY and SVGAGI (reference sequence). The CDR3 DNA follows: TGTGCCAGCAGTCCCGGGCCAAGCTCTGGAAACACCATATATTTT. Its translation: CASSPGPSSGNTIYF.

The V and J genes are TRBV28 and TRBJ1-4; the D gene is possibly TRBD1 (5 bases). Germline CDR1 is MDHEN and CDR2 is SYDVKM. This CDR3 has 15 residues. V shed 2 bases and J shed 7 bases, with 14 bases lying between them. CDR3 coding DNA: TGTGCCAGCAGTTTAATTTCAGGGTTTGTTGAAAAACTGTTTTTT. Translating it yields CASSLISGFVEKLFF.

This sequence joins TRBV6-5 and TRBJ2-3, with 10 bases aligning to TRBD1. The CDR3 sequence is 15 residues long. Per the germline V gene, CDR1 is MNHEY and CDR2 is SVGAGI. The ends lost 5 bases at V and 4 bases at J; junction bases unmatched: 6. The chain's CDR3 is CASSNRDRGSDTQYF. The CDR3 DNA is TGTGCCAGCAGTAACCGGGACAGGGGATCAGATACGCAGTATTTT.

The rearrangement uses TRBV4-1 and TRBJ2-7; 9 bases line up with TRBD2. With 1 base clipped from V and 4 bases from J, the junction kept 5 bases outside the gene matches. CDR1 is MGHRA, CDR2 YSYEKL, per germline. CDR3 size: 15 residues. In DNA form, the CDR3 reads TGCGCCAGCAGCCAAGTAGCGGGAGTCGTTTACGAGCAGTACTTC. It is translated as CASSQVAGVVYEQYF.

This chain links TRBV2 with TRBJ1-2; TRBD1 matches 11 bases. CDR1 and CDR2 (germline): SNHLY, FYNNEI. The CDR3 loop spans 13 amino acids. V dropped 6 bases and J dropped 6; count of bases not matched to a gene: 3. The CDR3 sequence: CASRGDRGNGYTF. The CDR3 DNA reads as TGTGCCAGCAGGGGGGACAGGGGGAATGGCTACACCTTC.

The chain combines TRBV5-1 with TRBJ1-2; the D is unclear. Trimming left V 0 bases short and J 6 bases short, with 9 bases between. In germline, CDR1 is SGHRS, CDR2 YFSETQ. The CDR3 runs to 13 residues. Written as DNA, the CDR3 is TGCGCCAGCAGCTTGGCAGGCTCCAATGGCTACACCTTC. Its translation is CASSLAGSNGYTF.

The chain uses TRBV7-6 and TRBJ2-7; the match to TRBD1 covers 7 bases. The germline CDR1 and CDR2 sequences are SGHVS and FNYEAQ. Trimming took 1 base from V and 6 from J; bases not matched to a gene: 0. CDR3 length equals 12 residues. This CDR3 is CASSLDRGEQYF. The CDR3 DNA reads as TGTGCCAGCAGCTTAGACAGGGGCGAGCAGTACTTC.

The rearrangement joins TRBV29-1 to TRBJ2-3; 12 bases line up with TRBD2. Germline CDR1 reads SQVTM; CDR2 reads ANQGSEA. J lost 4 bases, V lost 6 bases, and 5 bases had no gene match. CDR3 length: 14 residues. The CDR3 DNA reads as TGCAGCGTGTGGACTAGCGGGGAGTCAGATACGCAGTATTTT. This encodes CSVWTSGESDTQYF.

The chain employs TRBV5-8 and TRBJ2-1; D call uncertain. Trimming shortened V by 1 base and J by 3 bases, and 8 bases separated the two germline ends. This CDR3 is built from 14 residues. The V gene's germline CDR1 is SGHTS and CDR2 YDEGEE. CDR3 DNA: TGTGCCAGCAGCTTGAGACCGGACTACAATGAGCAGTTCTTC. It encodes CASSLRPDYNEQFF. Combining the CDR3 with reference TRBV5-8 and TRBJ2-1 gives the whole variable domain EAGVTQSPTHLIKTRGQQATLRCSPISGHTSVYWYQQALGLGLQFLLWYDEGEERNRGNFPPRFSGRQFPNYSSELNVNALELEDSALYLCASSLRPDYNEQFFGPGTRLTVL.

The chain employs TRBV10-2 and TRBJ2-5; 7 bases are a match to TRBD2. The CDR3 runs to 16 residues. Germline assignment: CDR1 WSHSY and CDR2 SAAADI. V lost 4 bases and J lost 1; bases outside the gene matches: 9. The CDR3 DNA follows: TGCGCCAGCAGTGGGCCAGTCGGGGGGACCCAAGAGACCCAGTACTTC. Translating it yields CASSGPVGGTQETQYF.

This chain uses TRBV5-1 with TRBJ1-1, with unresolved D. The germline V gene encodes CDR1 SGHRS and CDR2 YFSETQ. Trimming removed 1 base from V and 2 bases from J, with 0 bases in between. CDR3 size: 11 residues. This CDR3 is CASSLNTEAFF. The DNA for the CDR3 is TGCGCCAGCAGCTTGAACACTGAAGCTTTCTTT.

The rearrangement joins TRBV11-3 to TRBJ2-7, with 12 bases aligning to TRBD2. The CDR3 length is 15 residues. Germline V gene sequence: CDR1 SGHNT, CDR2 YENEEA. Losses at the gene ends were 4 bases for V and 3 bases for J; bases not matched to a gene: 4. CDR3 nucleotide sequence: TGTGCCAGCAGCTACAGACTAGCGGGAGACTACGAGCAGTACTTC. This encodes CASSYRLAGDYEQYF.

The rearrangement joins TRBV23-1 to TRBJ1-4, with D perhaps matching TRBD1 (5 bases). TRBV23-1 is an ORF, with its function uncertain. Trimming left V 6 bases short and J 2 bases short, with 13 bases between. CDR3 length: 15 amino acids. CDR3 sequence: CASSPPGSTNEKLFF. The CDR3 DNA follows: TGCGCCAGCAGCCCTCCAGGGTCTACTAATGAAAAACTGTTTTTT.

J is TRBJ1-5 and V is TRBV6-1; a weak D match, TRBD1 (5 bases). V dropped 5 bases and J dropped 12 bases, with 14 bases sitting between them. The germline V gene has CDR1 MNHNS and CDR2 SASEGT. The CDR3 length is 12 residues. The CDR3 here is CASSPPRQNQHF. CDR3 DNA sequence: TGTGCCAGCAGTCCACCGAGACAGAACCAGCATTTT.

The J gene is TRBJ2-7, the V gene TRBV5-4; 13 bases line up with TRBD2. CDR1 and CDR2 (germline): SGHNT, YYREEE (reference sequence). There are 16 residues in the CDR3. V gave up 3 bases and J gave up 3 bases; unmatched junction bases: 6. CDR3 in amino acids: CASSWGGTSGIYEQYF. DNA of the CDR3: TGTGCCAGCAGCTGGGGAGGGACTAGCGGGATCTACGAGCAGTACTTC.

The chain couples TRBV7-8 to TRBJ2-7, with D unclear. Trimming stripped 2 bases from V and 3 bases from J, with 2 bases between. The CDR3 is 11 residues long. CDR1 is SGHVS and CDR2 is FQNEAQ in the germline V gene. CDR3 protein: CASSLYYEQYF. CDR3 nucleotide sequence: TGTGCCAGCAGCTTATACTACGAGCAGTACTTC.

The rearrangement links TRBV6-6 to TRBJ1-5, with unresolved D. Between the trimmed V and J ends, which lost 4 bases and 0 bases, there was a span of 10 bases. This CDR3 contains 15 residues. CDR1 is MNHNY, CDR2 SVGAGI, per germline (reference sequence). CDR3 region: CASSLAGGSNQPQHF. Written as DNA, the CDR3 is TGTGCCAGCAGTTTGGCAGGAGGTAGCAATCAGCCCCAGCATTTT.

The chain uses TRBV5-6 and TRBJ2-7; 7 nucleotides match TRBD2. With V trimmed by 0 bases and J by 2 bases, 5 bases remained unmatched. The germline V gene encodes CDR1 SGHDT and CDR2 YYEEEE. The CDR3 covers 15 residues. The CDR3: CASSLGQRGTYEQYF. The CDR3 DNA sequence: TGTGCCAGCAGCTTGGGGCAGCGGGGAACCTACGAGCAGTACTTC.

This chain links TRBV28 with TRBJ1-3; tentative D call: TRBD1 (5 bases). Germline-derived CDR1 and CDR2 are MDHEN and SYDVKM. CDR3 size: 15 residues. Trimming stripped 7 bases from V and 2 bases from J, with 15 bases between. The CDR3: CASIGDLRAGNTIYF. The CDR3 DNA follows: TGTGCCAGCATTGGGGACCTCCGAGCTGGAAACACCATATATTTT.

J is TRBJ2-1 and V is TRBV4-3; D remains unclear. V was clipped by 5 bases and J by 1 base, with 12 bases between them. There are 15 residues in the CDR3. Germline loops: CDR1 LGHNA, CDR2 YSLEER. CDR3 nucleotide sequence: TGCGCCAGCAGCGCCCGAATCATTTCCTACAATGAGCAGTTCTTC. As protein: CASSARIISYNEQFF.

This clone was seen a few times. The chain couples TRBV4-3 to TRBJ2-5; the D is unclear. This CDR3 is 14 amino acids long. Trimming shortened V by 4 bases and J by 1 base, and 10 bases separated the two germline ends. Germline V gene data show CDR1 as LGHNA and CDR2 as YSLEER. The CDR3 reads CASSPGRSQETQYF. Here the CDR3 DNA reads TGCGCCAGCAGCCCCGGACGTAGCCAAGAGACCCAGTACTTC.

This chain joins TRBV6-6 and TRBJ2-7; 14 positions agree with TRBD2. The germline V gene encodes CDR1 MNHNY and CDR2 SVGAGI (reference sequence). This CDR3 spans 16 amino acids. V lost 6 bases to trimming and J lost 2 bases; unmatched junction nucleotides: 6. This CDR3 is CASSSQGLAGAYEQYF. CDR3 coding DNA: TGTGCCAGCAGCTCGCAGGGACTAGCGGGAGCCTACGAGCAGTACTTC.

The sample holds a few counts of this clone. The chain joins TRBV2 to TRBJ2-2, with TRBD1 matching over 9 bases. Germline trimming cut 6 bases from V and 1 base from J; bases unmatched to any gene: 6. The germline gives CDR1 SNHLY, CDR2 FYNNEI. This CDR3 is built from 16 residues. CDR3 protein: CASSLQGAKNTGELFF. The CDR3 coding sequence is TGTGCCAGCAGCTTACAGGGGGCTAAGAACACCGGGGAGCTGTTTTTT.

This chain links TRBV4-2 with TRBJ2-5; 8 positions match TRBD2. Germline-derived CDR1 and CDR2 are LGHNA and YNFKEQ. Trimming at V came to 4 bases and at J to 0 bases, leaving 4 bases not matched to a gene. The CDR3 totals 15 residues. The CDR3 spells CASSRSGRNQETQYF. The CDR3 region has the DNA TGTGCCAGCAGCCGCAGCGGGAGAAACCAAGAGACCCAGTACTTC.

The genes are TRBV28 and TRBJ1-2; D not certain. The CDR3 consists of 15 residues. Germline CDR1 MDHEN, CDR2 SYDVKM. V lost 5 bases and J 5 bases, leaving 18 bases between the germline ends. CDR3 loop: CASSPRWEGRYGYTF. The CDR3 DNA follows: TGTGCCAGCAGTCCCCGGTGGGAGGGCCGTTATGGCTACACCTTC.

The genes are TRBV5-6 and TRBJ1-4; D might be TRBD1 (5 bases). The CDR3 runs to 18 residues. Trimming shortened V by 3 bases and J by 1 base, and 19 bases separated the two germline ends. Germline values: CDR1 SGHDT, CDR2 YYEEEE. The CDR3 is CASSSWGRRSKTNEKLFF. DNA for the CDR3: TGTGCCAGCAGCTCTTGGGGCAGGCGATCTAAAACTAATGAAAAACTGTTTTTT. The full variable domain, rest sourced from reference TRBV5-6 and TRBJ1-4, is DAGVTQSPTHLIKTRGQQVTLRCSPKSGHDTVSWYQQALGQGPQFIFQYYEEEERQRGNFPDRFSGHQFPNYSSELNVNALLLGDSALYLCASSSWGRRSKTNEKLFFGSGTQLSVL.